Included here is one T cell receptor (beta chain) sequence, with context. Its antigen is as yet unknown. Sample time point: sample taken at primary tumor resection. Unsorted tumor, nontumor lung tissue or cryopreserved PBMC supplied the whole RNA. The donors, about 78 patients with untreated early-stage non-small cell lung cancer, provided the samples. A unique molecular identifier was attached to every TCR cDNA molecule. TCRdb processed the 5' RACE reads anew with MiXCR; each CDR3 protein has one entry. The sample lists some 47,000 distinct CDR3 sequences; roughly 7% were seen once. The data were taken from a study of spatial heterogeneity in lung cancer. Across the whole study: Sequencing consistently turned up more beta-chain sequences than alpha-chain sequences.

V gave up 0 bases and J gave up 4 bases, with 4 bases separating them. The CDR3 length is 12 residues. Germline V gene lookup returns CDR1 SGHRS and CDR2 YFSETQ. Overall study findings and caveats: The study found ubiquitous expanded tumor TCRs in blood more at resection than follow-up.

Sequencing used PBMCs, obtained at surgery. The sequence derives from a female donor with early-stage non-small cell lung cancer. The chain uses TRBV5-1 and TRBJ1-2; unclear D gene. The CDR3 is CASSLESYGYTF. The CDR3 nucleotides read TGCGCCAGCAGCTTGGAGTCCTATGGCTACACCTTC.